This section outlines one T cell receptor (beta chain) sequence together with its context. After removal of 8 bases from V and 4 bases from J, the junction contained 11 bases not matched to a gene. CDR1 and CDR2 (germline): MNHEY, SVGAGI. This CDR3 region has 15 residues. The sample belongs to a study of cytotoxic CD8 clonotypes in ibrutinib-treated CLL. At the level of the study: Researchers reported about 10 relapsed/refractory and roughly 14 treatment-naive patients, 17 of them IGHV unmutated.

The method was immunoSEQ multiplex PCR; TCRdb's version includes in-frame clones alone and lacks a portion of them. The sample yields 40,000 to 55,000 clones, approximately 87% seen once. Sequencing was performed on PBMCs, taken after 24 months of ibrutinib treatment. The TCR sequence derives from a human donor with chronic lymphocytic leukemia. This chain uses TRBV6-5 with TRBJ1-2; 9 positions agree with TRBD1. CDR3 protein: CASVQRDRVIYGYTF. The CDR3 coding sequence is TGTGCCAGCGTGCAAAGGGACAGGGTCATCTATGGCTACACCTTC.